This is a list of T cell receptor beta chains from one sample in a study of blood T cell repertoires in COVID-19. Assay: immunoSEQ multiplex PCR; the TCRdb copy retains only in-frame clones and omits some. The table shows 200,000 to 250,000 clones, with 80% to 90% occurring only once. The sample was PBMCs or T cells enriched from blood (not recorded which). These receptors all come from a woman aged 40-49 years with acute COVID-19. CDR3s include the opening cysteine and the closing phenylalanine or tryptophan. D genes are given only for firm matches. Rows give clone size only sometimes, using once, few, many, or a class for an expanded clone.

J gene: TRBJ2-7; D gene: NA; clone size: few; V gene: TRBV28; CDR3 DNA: TGTGCCAGCAGTTTAAGGGGGTGGCCCGAGCAGTACTTC; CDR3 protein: CASSLRGWPEQYF
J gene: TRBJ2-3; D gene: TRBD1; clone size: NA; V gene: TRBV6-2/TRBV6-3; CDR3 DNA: TGTGCCAGCAGTTACCGAAGGACAGGGGGCAGGCGACCTAGCACAGATACGCAGTATTTT; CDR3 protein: CASSYRRTGGRRPSTDTQYF
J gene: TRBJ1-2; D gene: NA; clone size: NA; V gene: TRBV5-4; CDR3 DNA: TGTGCCAGCAGCGCTACACGAGACCGGGGCTATGGCTACACCTTC; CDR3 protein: CASSATRDRGYGYTF
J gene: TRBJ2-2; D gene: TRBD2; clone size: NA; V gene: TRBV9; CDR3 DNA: TGTGCCAGCAGGGGGATAGCGGGAGGAGTCACCGGGGAGCTGTTTTTT; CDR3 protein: CASRGIAGGVTGELFF
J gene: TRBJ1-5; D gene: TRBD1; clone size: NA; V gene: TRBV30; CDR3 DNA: TGTGCCTGGAGTTTCAGGGGGGATCAGCCCCAGCATTTT; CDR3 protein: CAWSFRGDQPQHF
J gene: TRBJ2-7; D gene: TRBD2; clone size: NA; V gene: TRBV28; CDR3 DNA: TGTGCCAGCAGCGGAACGCTGGGCGGGAGGGAAGGATACGAGCAGTACTTC; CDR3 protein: CASSGTLGGREGYEQYF
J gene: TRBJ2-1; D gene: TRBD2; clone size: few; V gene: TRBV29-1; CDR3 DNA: TGCAGCGTACTTACTAGCGGTGGTTACAATGAGCAGTTCTTC; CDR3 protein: CSVLTSGGYNEQFF
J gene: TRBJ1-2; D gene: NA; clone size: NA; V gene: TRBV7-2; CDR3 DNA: TGTGCCAGCAGCTTAGGTGGAGGGGTAATCAGGGATCAGAGCTATGGCTACACCTTC; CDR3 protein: CASSLGGGVIRDQSYGYTF
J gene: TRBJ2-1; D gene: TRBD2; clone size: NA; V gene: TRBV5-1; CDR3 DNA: TGCGCCAGCGAGGGACTAGCGGGAGTGGATGAGCAGTTCTTC; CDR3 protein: CASEGLAGVDEQFF
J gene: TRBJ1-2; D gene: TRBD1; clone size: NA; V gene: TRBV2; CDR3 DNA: TGTGCCAGCAGTGGTCGGTGGGGACAGACAACGACCTTC; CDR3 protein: CASSGRWGQTTTF